This TCR beta chain was identified during a study of T-cell reconstitution after alpha-beta-depleted transplantation in children. The table lists this clonotype with many counts. Its antigen is not identified. One end of the junction does not line up with germline, which may come from a read error. Whole-study findings and limits: It was reported that alpha-beta T cells came from several hundred expanded graft clones (about two months after transplant).

TCRbeta library preparation incorporated unique molecular identifiers. MiXCR was run by TCRdb on the PCR reads, yielding one entry per CDR3 protein. The table has roughly 49,000 distinct CDR3 sequences, about a tenth seen once; the top ten hold 27%. The sample in question was PBMCs, mostly from graft donor cells, obtained 60 days after TCRalphabeta/CD19-depleted stem cell transplant. This sequence originates from a male patient aged 2 to 9 who had a stem cell transplant for chronic granulomatous disease, so the T cells may come from the graft donor.

Here the CDR3 reads CASSLAMGQVYLLRF. DNA of the CDR3: TGTGCCAGCAGCTTGGCAATGGGACAGGTCTATCTTCTCCGATTT. The chain has TRBV5-5 and TRBJ1-1; TRBD1 matches at 8 bases. CDR3 length: 15 amino acids. The germline V gene has CDR1 SGHKS and CDR2 YYEKEE (reference sequence).